What follows is one T cell receptor beta chain and its context. Its antigen is not known. The source of the sample is a study of vaccination and CD4 T cells after COVID-19. Findings of the study overall: Post-vaccination reactive clonotypes (median roughly 37) did not differ significantly from post-infection (roughly 21).

Treatment meaning: approximately 9-day PBMC culture with coronavirus spike peptide pools or control peptides (ViraFEST assay). These CD4+ T cells came from an unexposed donor, sampled before the COVID-19 pandemic (2011-2018). ViraFEST expanded antigen-specific T cells with peptide pools, then sequenced TCRs. Cultured CD4+ T cells had their DNA profiled by the Oncomine TCR Beta short-read assay. MiXCR was run by TCRdb on the PCR reads, yielding one entry per CDR3 protein. This table has about 6,100 distinct CDR3 sequences, 40% to 55% appearing once. The CDR3 is 16 amino acids. In germline, CDR1 is SGHVS, CDR2 FNYEAQ. Trimming removed 1 base from V and 1 base from J, with 13 bases in between.

The sequencing sample was made of CD4+ T cells from blood, cultured in vitro. The origin of this receptor is a human donor in good health. The rearrangement joins TRBV7-6 to TRBJ1-1, with D unresolved. The CDR3 here is CASSLEQQEENTEAFF. CDR3 nucleotides: TGTGCCAGCAGCTTAGAACAGCAGGAAGAGAACACTGAAGCTTTCTTT.